The entry that follows covers one T cell receptor beta chain sequence. Treatment specified: 15 to 20 received Ad26.COV2.S at low or high dose, single or two shots; roughly 5 received placebo; per-sample allocation not given. Day 63 after the first injection of vaccine or placebo was the sampling time. These data belong to a study of Ad26.COV2.S vaccination and SARS-CoV-2 variants. Study overall: Each vaccinee took Ad26.COV2.S intramuscularly, once or twice 56 days apart.

Profiling relied on immunoSEQ multiplex PCR, and the TCRdb table lists in-frame clones only, not all of them. The profile shows about 440,000 clones, 90% of them singletons. The sequenced sample was peripheral blood, obtained in a trial of Ad26.COV2.S vaccine versus placebo. This TCR was sampled from a person aged 18-65 years who received the Ad26.COV2.S COVID-19 vaccine or a placebo.

This chain's CDR3 is CASSPQPGLSVADTQYF. The DNA of the CDR3 is TGTGCCAGCAGTCCACAACCGGGACTCTCGGTGGCAGATACGCAGTATTTT. The V call is TRBV28, the J call TRBJ2-3; D is possibly TRBD2 (6 bases). The CDR3 contains 17 residues. Germline V CDR1 and CDR2: MDHEN, SYDVKM. The V and J ends lost 5 bases and 4 bases respectively, with 22 bases between them.